Below, 31 T cell receptor beta chains from the same sample are listed, as sequenced in a study of T cell responses to AZD1222 COVID-19 vaccine. Clones were sequenced by immunoSEQ multiplex PCR, and TCRdb holds only the in-frame ones, with some missing. The sample consists of some 100,000 clones, roughly nine tenths of them appearing once. The sequenced sample was peripheral blood, obtained on day 0 of AZD1222 vaccination. Receptors originate from an adult in good health.

This clone was detected only a few times. The rearrangement uses TRBV18 and TRBJ2-7, with TRBD2 matching over 7 bases. Germline CDR1 and CDR2: KGHSH and LQKENI. CDR3 length equals 16 residues. Trimming took 2 bases from V and 1 from J; bases not matched to a gene: 8. The CDR3 sequence: CASSPDRAGLSYEQYF. In nucleotides, the CDR3 is TGTGCCAGCTCACCAGATCGTGCGGGACTATCCTACGAGCAGTACTTC.

A note on this clone: The junction departs from germline at one end; a sequencing error may be responsible. CDR3 nucleotide sequence: TGTGCCAGCAGCTTAGGTTTGGCCTCCAATTTT. The encoded protein is CASSLGLASNF. The chain has TRBV11-3 and TRBJ1-3; D is unclear. The germline CDR1 and CDR2 sequences are SGHNT and YENEEA. This CDR3 contains 11 residues.

The V gene is TRBV9, the J gene TRBJ1-2, with 8 bases aligning to TRBD1. The V gene's germline CDR1 is SGDLS and CDR2 YYNGEE. V lost 3 bases to trimming and J lost 5 bases; unmatched junction nucleotides: 3. The CDR3 totals 13 residues. The CDR3 here is CASSAQGAYGYTF. The CDR3, as DNA: TGTGCCAGCAGCGCCCAGGGGGCGTATGGCTACACCTTC. The variable domain in full, with the rest retrieved from reference TRBV9 and TRBJ1-2, is DSGVTQTPKHLITATGQRVTLRCSPRSGDLSVYWYQQSLDQGLQFLIQYYNGEERAKGNILERFSAQQFPDLHSELNLSSLELGDSALYFCASSAQGAYGYTFGSGTRLTVV.

The chain uses TRBV19 and TRBJ1-1; D remains ambiguous. V was shortened by 4 bases and J by 0 bases, with 18 bases between the two germline ends. The CDR3 runs 17 residues. Per the germline V gene, CDR1 is LNHDA and CDR2 is SQIVND (reference sequence). The CDR3 DNA is TGTGCCAGTAGTAGACGGACGCTGGCCTTTATGAACACTGAAGCTTTCTTT. It encodes CASSRRTLAFMNTEAFF.

The chain combines TRBV6-5 with TRBJ2-7, with D tentatively TRBD1 (5 bases). The germline V and J ends were trimmed by 6 bases and 3 bases, with 18 bases remaining between them. The germline CDR1 and CDR2 sequences are MNHEY and SVGAGI. The CDR3 spans 15 residues. The CDR3 bases are TGTGCCAGCAGGCCAGGGTGGGCAGAGAACTACGAGCAGTACTTC. As protein: CASRPGWAENYEQYF.

V and J are TRBV27 and TRBJ2-7, with D possibly being TRBD2 (7 bases). CDR1 is MNHEY and CDR2 is SMNVEV in the germline V gene (reference sequence). The length of the CDR3 is 16 residues. Trimming took 6 bases from V and 0 from J, leaving 18 bases between them. CDR3 residues: CASSSLGGAASYEQYF. As DNA, the CDR3 is TGTGCCAGCAGCTCCCTTGGGGGGGCAGCCTCCTACGAGCAGTACTTC.

V and J are TRBV2 and TRBJ1-6, with D maybe TRBD1 (6 bases). V was shortened by 6 bases and J by 7 bases, with 13 bases between the two germline ends. The germline V gene encodes CDR1 SNHLY and CDR2 FYNNEI. The CDR3 extends over 14 amino acids. The CDR3, as DNA: TGTGCCAGCAGCGTCACAGGGACCAATTCACCCCTCCACTTT. Its protein product is CASSVTGTNSPLHF.

The V call is TRBV11-3, the J call TRBJ2-3; tentative D call: TRBD1 (5 bases). CDR1 SGHNT and CDR2 YENEEA come from the germline V gene. The CDR3 runs to 15 residues. The ends were cut back, 6 bases at V and 1 base at J, with 14 bases in the middle. This chain's CDR3 is CASRAPSRGTDTQYF. In DNA, the CDR3 is TGTGCCAGCAGGGCCCCGTCCAGGGGCACAGATACGCAGTATTTT. The full variable domain, with the rest looked up from reference TRBV11-3 and TRBJ2-3, is EAGVVQSPRYKIIEKKQPVAFWCNPISGHNTLYWYLQNLGQGPELLIRYENEEAVDDSQLPKDRFSAERLKGVDSTLKIQPAELGDSAVYLCASRAPSRGTDTQYFGPGTRLTVL.

The gene calls are TRBV7-9 and TRBJ1-4, with D unresolved. The germline V gene has CDR1 SEHNR and CDR2 FQNEAQ (reference sequence). The CDR3 has 13 residues. The V end lost 6 bases, the J end lost 8 bases, and 13 bases lay between the germline ends. The CDR3 coding sequence is TGTGCCAGCAGGGGAAGAGGTCGAGAAAAACTGTTTTTT. Amino acids: CASRGRGREKLFF.

This clone was recorded once. The chain recombines TRBV9 with TRBJ2-3; 9 nucleotides agree with TRBD2. Germline V gene data show CDR1 as SGDLS and CDR2 as YYNGEE. J gave up 0 bases and V 2 bases, and 4 bases lay outside the gene matches. This CDR3 contains 16 residues. The CDR3 reads CASSVSGSSSTDTQYF. The DNA for the CDR3 is TGTGCCAGCAGCGTTAGCGGGAGCTCTAGCACAGATACGCAGTATTTT.

The CDR3 sequence is CASSYSVNYGYTF. In DNA form, the CDR3 reads TGTGCCAGCAGTTATAGTGTGAACTATGGCTACACCTTC. V is TRBV6-5 and J is TRBJ1-2; D not resolved. Deletions cut 3 bases from V and 2 bases from J, with 7 bases between. Germline lookup yields CDR1 MNHEY and CDR2 SVGAGI. The CDR3 has 13 residues.

CDR3 bases: TGTGCCTGGCAGAGGAGCGGACAAGAGACCCAGTACTTC. Translation gives CAWQRSGQETQYF. The chain has TRBV30 and TRBJ2-5; D might be TRBD2 (5 bases). Germline values: CDR1 GTSNPN, CDR2 SVGIG (reference sequence). The CDR3 runs 13 residues. The V end lost 5 bases, the J end lost 2 bases, and 12 bases lay between the germline ends.

This rearrangement joins TRBV30 to TRBJ2-7; TRBD2 aligns across 8 bases. Trimming at V came to 3 bases and at J to 6 bases, leaving 13 bases not matched to a gene. The CDR3 length is 15 residues. CDR1 is GTSNPN, CDR2 SVGIG, per germline (reference sequence). The CDR3 DNA sequence: TGTGCCTGGAGACCTCCGGGACTAGGGACCTCCGAGCAGTACTTC. It yields the protein CAWRPPGLGTSEQYF.

The chain couples TRBV4-1 to TRBJ2-3; D possibly uses TRBD1 or TRBD2 (6 bases each). CDR3 size: 15 residues. Germline V gene data show CDR1 as MGHRA and CDR2 as YSYEKL. Deletions cut 4 bases from V and 7 bases from J, with 18 bases between. In nucleotides, the CDR3 is TGCGCCAGCAGCCCTCAGGTTCGGGGGCCACATACGCAGTATTTT. Translation gives CASSPQVRGPHTQYF.

The V and J genes are TRBV10-2 and TRBJ1-4, with TRBD1 identical over 11 bases. CDR3 length equals 14 residues. Germline V lookup: CDR1 WSHSY, CDR2 SAAADI. The J segment lost 7 bases and the V segment lost 6 bases, leaving 4 bases of the junction unmatched. CDR3 protein: CASRRGQGGEKLFF. The CDR3, as DNA: TGCGCCAGCAGAAGGGGACAGGGGGGTGAAAAACTGTTTTTT.

This clone was detected a few times. This chain uses TRBV29-1 with TRBJ2-5; 8 bases agree with TRBD1. V was pared by 8 bases and J by 2 bases, with 10 bases of the junction left unmatched. CDR3 length: 14 amino acids. Germline CDR1 and CDR2: SQVTM and ANQGSEA. The CDR3 coding sequence is TGCAGCACGCGACAGGGGATGAATCAAGAGACCCAGTACTTC. Its protein product is CSTRQGMNQETQYF.

This chain links TRBV6-1 with TRBJ1-1; a weak D match, TRBD1 (6 bases). The V end lost 2 bases, the J end lost 3 bases, and 25 bases lay between the germline ends. CDR3 size: 19 residues. Germline CDR1 reads MNHNS; CDR2 reads SASEGT. The CDR3 DNA sequence: TGTGCCAGCAGTGAACCCCCCGGCAGGGGTCTTTTAGGCGACACTGAAGCTTTCTTT. Amino acid sequence: CASSEPPGRGLLGDTEAFF.

This sequence joins TRBV5-1 and TRBJ1-1, with D perhaps matching TRBD1 (5 bases). This CDR3 has 15 amino acids. Germline V gives CDR1 SGHRS, CDR2 YFSETQ. V was cut by 2 bases and J by 3 bases, with 14 bases left in between. The CDR3 protein is CASSFNGGWDTEAFF. CDR3 DNA sequence: TGCGCCAGCAGCTTTAACGGGGGTTGGGACACTGAAGCTTTCTTT.

The chain joins TRBV6-5 to TRBJ1-2, with D unclear. CDR3 size: 13 residues. CDR1 is MNHEY and CDR2 is SVGAGI in the germline V gene. The V end lost 8 bases, the J end lost 7 bases, and 17 bases lay between the germline ends. The CDR3 coding sequence is TGTGCCAGCCGAGAGGCAACAGACGGTGGCTACACCTTC. It yields the protein CASREATDGGYTF.

The chain joins TRBV5-5 to TRBJ2-7, with 8 bases lining up with TRBD1. CDR1 and CDR2 (germline): SGHKS, YYEKEE (reference sequence). The junction had 9 bases not matched to a gene; V was cut back by 7 bases and J by 3 bases. CDR3 length: 14 residues. The CDR3 protein is CASSRPGQDYEQYF. The DNA for the CDR3 is TGTGCCAGCTCCCGGCCGGGACAGGACTACGAGCAGTACTTC.

The CDR3 here is CASSLTGSSYEQYF. In nucleotides, the CDR3 is TGTGCCAGCAGCTTGACAGGGAGTTCCTACGAGCAGTACTTC. This chain links TRBV7-9 with TRBJ2-7; TRBD1 aligns across 7 bases. The junction had 3 bases not matched to a gene; V was cut back by 3 bases and J by 1 base. The CDR3 length is 14 residues. Germline V CDR1 and CDR2: SEHNR, FQNEAQ (reference sequence). Variable domain in full (rest from reference TRBV7-9 and TRBJ2-7): DTGVSQNPRHKITKRGQNVTFRCDPISEHNRLYWYRQTLGQGPEFLTYFQNEAQLEKSRLLSDRFSAERPKGSFSTLEIQRTEQGDSAMYLCASSLTGSSYEQYFGPGTRLTVT.

This chain connects TRBV5-1 to TRBJ2-5; 8 bases map to TRBD1. CDR3 size: 15 residues. V gave up 4 bases and J gave up 2 bases; unmatched junction bases: 7. CDR1 is SGHRS, CDR2 YFSETQ, per germline. The CDR3 spells CASSTTGTGQETQYF. The CDR3 DNA sequence: TGCGCCAGCAGCACGACCGGGACAGGTCAAGAGACCCAGTACTTC.

This chain joins TRBV6-5 and TRBJ2-7; D is unclear. The ends were cut back, 9 bases at V and 6 bases at J, with 15 bases in the middle. Germline values: CDR1 MNHEY, CDR2 SVGAGI. CDR3 length: 12 amino acids. CDR3 residues: CARNDRLFEQYF. The CDR3 DNA is TGTGCCAGGAACGACCGGCTATTCGAGCAGTACTTC.

The CDR3 loop is CASSPGGQPQHF. CDR3 in DNA: TGCGCCAGCAGCCCCGGGGGGCAGCCCCAGCATTTT. V gene TRBV4-1 combines with J gene TRBJ1-5; the D gene is possibly TRBD1 (5 bases). From germline, CDR1 is MGHRA and CDR2 YSYEKL. This CDR3 has 12 amino acids. The ends were cut back, 4 bases at V and 7 bases at J, with 8 bases in the middle.

The chain carries TRBV20-1 and TRBJ1-2, with D perhaps matching TRBD1 (6 bases). The CDR3 has 11 amino acids. Trimming stripped 5 bases from V and 8 bases from J, with 12 bases between. In germline, CDR1 is DFQATT, CDR2 SNEGSKA (reference sequence). The CDR3 here is CSAWGRGGYTF. DNA for the CDR3: TGCAGTGCTTGGGGGCGTGGAGGCTACACCTTC.

The V call is TRBV28, the J call TRBJ2-7; no definite D call. The CDR3 contains 14 residues. Trimming took off 2 bases at V and 1 base at J, with 9 bases between the two ends. Germline V lookup: CDR1 MDHEN, CDR2 SYDVKM. The CDR3 DNA reads TGTGCCAGCAGTTTAATCCAGAGATCCTACGAGCAGTACTTC. Encoded protein: CASSLIQRSYEQYF.

This chain connects TRBV21-1 to TRBJ2-7; the DNA was not used to check the table's D call, TRBD1. TRBV21-1 is termed a pseudogene. This CDR3 is 15 amino acids long. DNA of the CDR3: TGTGCCAGCAGGATACTACAGGGTCCCCTCTACGAGCAGTACTTC. It encodes CASRILQGPLYEQYF.

The chain employs TRBV7-8 and TRBJ1-4; the D is unclear. The V and J ends lost 11 bases and 10 bases respectively, with 8 bases between them. The germline gives CDR1 SGHVS, CDR2 FQNEAQ. The CDR3 runs 9 residues. CDR3 in DNA: TGTGCCTCCTGGGGAAAACTGTTTTTT. It specifies CASWGKLFF.

This sequence joins TRBV10-3 and TRBJ2-1; D remains unclear. Deletions cut 6 bases from V and 4 bases from J, with 10 bases between. Per the germline V gene, CDR1 is ENHRY and CDR2 is SYGVKD. CDR3 size: 13 residues. The CDR3, as DNA: TGTGCCATCAGGCCGGGTATATACAATGAGCAGTTCTTC. This sequence encodes CAIRPGIYNEQFF.

This chain links TRBV6-5 with TRBJ2-7; D not resolved. The CDR3 is 13 amino acids. V shed 5 bases and J shed 3 bases, with 11 bases lying between them. In germline, CDR1 is MNHEY, CDR2 SVGAGI. The CDR3 nucleotides read TGTGCCAGCAGTCCTCGGCCCAACTACGAGCAGTACTTC. Protein product: CASSPRPNYEQYF.

The V and J genes are TRBV28 and TRBJ2-2; tentative D call: TRBD2 (6 bases). Germline-derived CDR1 and CDR2 are MDHEN and SYDVKM. V gave up 8 bases and J gave up 6 bases, with 7 bases separating them. The CDR3 has 11 amino acids. The CDR3 bases are TGTGCCAGCTCGGGAGCCGGGGAGCTGTTTTTT. Translated: CASSGAGELFF.